The rows below give T cell receptor beta chains drawn from one sample of a study of T cell changes during pregnancy in multiple sclerosis. Only in-frame clones appear in the TCRdb table, and some are missing; sequencing was by immunoSEQ multiplex PCR. The top ten clones hold over 2.5% of a sample with about 97,000 clones, about 91% of them seen once. The specimen comprised peripheral blood, sampled in the second trimester of pregnancy. Receptor source: a female donor with multiple sclerosis, enrolled in a pregnancy study. Each CDR3 is given with its conserved first and last residue. The D gene is left open where the match is weak. The listing skips clone size in some rows; elsewhere it reads once, few, many or a size class.

abundance: NA; d_gene: NA; v_gene: TRBV19; j_gene: TRBJ2-1; CDR3aa: CASSLMAGGSYNEQFF; CDR3nt: TGTGCCAGTAGCCTGATGGCGGGCGGCTCCTACAATGAGCAGTTCTTC
abundance: NA; d_gene: TRBD1; v_gene: TRBV9; j_gene: TRBJ1-2; CDR3aa: CASSVLSRDSTSSNYGYTF; CDR3nt: TGTGCCAGCAGCGTCCTCTCCCGGGACAGTACTTCTTCTAACTATGGCTACACCTTC
abundance: NA; d_gene: NA; v_gene: TRBV6-1; j_gene: TRBJ2-7; CDR3aa: CASSARDRSYEQYF; CDR3nt: TGTGCCAGCAGTGCCAGAGACAGATCCTACGAGCAGTACTTC
abundance: NA; d_gene: NA; v_gene: TRBV2; j_gene: TRBJ2-7; CDR3aa: CASSPSYISDYEQYF; CDR3nt: TGTGCCAGCAGCCCCTCCTATATTAGTGATTACGAGCAGTACTTC
abundance: NA; d_gene: NA; v_gene: TRBV27; j_gene: TRBJ1-5; CDR3aa: CASSYTGISNQPQHF; CDR3nt: TGTGCCAGCAGTTACACAGGGATTAGCAATCAGCCCCAGCATTTT
abundance: NA; d_gene: TRBD2; v_gene: TRBV19; j_gene: TRBJ2-7; CDR3aa: CASSISSGGTYEQYF; CDR3nt: TGTGCCAGTAGTATTTCTAGCGGGGGGACCTACGAGCAGTACTTC
abundance: once; d_gene: NA; v_gene: TRBV7-8; j_gene: TRBJ2-3; CDR3aa: CASRLRDSTDTQYF; CDR3nt: TGTGCCAGCAGATTGCGGGACTCCACAGATACGCAGTATTTT
abundance: NA; d_gene: NA; v_gene: TRBV2; j_gene: TRBJ2-7; CDR3aa: CASQGAAGYEQYF; CDR3nt: TGTGCCAGCCAAGGGGCGGCGGGATACGAGCAGTACTTC
abundance: NA; d_gene: NA; v_gene: TRBV19; j_gene: TRBJ1-5; CDR3aa: CASRPSGQNNQPQHF; CDR3nt: TGTGCCAGTAGGCCTTCAGGGCAAAATAATCAGCCCCAGCATTTT
abundance: NA; d_gene: TRBD2; v_gene: TRBV5-1; j_gene: TRBJ2-7; CDR3aa: CASSSGLAETYEQYF; CDR3nt: TGCGCCAGCAGCTCAGGACTAGCGGAGACCTACGAGCAGTACTTC
abundance: NA; d_gene: NA; v_gene: TRBV28; j_gene: TRBJ1-2; CDR3aa: CASSLWYGGQRGYTF; CDR3nt: TGTGCCAGCAGTTTATGGTACGGGGGGCAGAGGGGCTACACCTTC
abundance: NA; d_gene: NA; v_gene: TRBV7-2; j_gene: TRBJ2-1; CDR3aa: CASSLEGASGHEQFF; CDR3nt: TGTGCCAGCAGCTTAGAGGGGGCTAGCGGGCATGAGCAGTTCTTC
abundance: NA; d_gene: TRBD1; v_gene: TRBV9; j_gene: TRBJ2-2; CDR3aa: CASSARPGTGPSGELFF; CDR3nt: TGTGCCAGCAGCGCGCGCCCGGGGACAGGGCCATCCGGGGAGCTGTTTTTT
abundance: NA; d_gene: TRBD2; v_gene: TRBV2; j_gene: TRBJ2-3; CDR3aa: CASSLTSGRASDTQYF; CDR3nt: TGTGCCAGCAGCCTCACTAGCGGGAGGGCCTCTGATACGCAGTATTTT
abundance: NA; d_gene: TRBD1; v_gene: TRBV5-1; j_gene: TRBJ2-7; CDR3aa: CASSLAQGQGAREQYF; CDR3nt: TGCGCCAGCAGCTTGGCCCAGGGACAGGGGGCAAGGGAGCAGTACTTC
abundance: NA; d_gene: NA; v_gene: TRBV5-1; j_gene: TRBJ2-7; CDR3aa: CASSLGGGREQYF; CDR3nt: TGCGCCAGCAGCTTGGGTGGGGGCCGGGAGCAGTACTTC